A selection of T cell receptor beta chains follows, all from one sample in a study of beta chain features in type 1 diabetes. Data came from immunoSEQ multiplex PCR; TCRdb stores just in-frame clones and leaves some out. The sample carries 400,000 to 600,000 clones, approximately 30% recorded once. The sequencing sample was made of naive CD4+ T cells from blood. Receptors were obtained from a man younger than 35 in good health. CDR3s include the opening cysteine and the closing phenylalanine or tryptophan. D genes are given only for firm matches. Expanded clones get a size class; other rows say once, few or many, or leave the size out.

d_call: TRBD2; clone_size: few; v_call: TRBV10-3; cdr3_length: 13; j_call: TRBJ2-3; cdr3_aa: CATLAGGADTQYF; cdr3_nt: TGTGCCACGCTAGCGGGAGGTGCAGATACGCAGTATTTT
d_call: NA; clone_size: NA; v_call: TRBV12-5; cdr3_length: 14; j_call: TRBJ2-3; cdr3_aa: CASGTSSGTDTQYF; cdr3_nt: TGTGCTAGTGGTACTTCTAGCGGCACAGATACGCAGTATTTT
d_call: NA; clone_size: NA; v_call: TRBV29-1; cdr3_length: 12; j_call: TRBJ1-2; cdr3_aa: CSVSQGVHGYTF; cdr3_nt: TGCAGCGTATCACAGGGCGTCCATGGCTACACCTTC
d_call: TRBD2; clone_size: few; v_call: TRBV2; cdr3_length: 12; j_call: TRBJ2-7; cdr3_aa: CASKLAGYEQYF; cdr3_nt: TGTGCCAGCAAGCTAGCGGGATACGAGCAGTACTTC
d_call: NA; clone_size: NA; v_call: TRBV25-1; cdr3_length: 12; j_call: TRBJ1-2; cdr3_aa: CASSGDTGIHTF; cdr3_nt: TGTGCCAGCAGTGGGGATACAGGGATCCACACCTTC
d_call: TRBD2; clone_size: NA; v_call: TRBV9; cdr3_length: 18; j_call: TRBJ2-3; cdr3_aa: CASSPPARGGRSTDTQYF; cdr3_nt: TGTGCCAGCAGCCCCCCGGCCCGGGGAGGGCGTTCGACAGATACGCAGTATTTT
d_call: NA; clone_size: few; v_call: TRBV7-9; cdr3_length: 14; j_call: TRBJ2-2; cdr3_aa: CASSQSNLPGELFF; cdr3_nt: TGTGCCAGCAGCCAGTCAAACCTCCCCGGGGAGCTGTTTTTT
d_call: TRBD1; clone_size: few; v_call: TRBV5-4; cdr3_length: 14; j_call: TRBJ2-4; cdr3_aa: CASSSQGAENIQYF; cdr3_nt: TGTGCCAGCAGCTCCCAGGGGGCCGAAAACATTCAGTACTTC
d_call: TRBD1; clone_size: once; v_call: TRBV2; cdr3_length: 14; j_call: TRBJ2-7; cdr3_aa: CASSGDSRSSEQYF; cdr3_nt: TGTGCCAGCAGCGGGGACAGTCGTAGCAGCGAGCAGTACTTC
d_call: TRBD1; clone_size: NA; v_call: TRBV28; cdr3_length: 13; j_call: TRBJ2-7; cdr3_aa: CASRSGTVYEQYF; cdr3_nt: TGTGCCAGCAGGTCCGGGACAGTCTACGAGCAGTACTTC
d_call: NA; clone_size: few; v_call: TRBV28; cdr3_length: 14; j_call: TRBJ2-1; cdr3_aa: CASSLPSQRNEQFF; cdr3_nt: TGTGCCAGCAGTTTACCAAGCCAGCGGAATGAGCAGTTCTTC
d_call: NA; clone_size: NA; v_call: TRBV6-6; cdr3_length: 13; j_call: TRBJ1-5; cdr3_aa: CASSYSTSEPQHF; cdr3_nt: TGTGCCAGCAGTTACTCTACGAGCGAGCCCCAGCATTTT
d_call: NA; clone_size: NA; v_call: TRBV30; cdr3_length: 14; j_call: TRBJ2-5; cdr3_aa: CAWKVGRGVETQYF; cdr3_nt: TGTGCCTGGAAGGTGGGCAGGGGTGTGGAGACCCAGTACTTC
d_call: NA; clone_size: few; v_call: TRBV9; cdr3_length: 18; j_call: TRBJ2-6; cdr3_aa: CASSVDAGLRSGANVLTF; cdr3_nt: TGTGCCAGCAGCGTAGACGCGGGGCTAAGATCCGGGGCCAACGTCCTGACTTTC
d_call: TRBD2; clone_size: NA; v_call: TRBV5-4; cdr3_length: 16; j_call: TRBJ2-1; cdr3_aa: CASSLRGLAPLGEQFF; cdr3_nt: TGTGCCAGCAGCTTGAGGGGACTAGCGCCCCTAGGTGAGCAGTTCTTC
d_call: TRBD1; clone_size: NA; v_call: TRBV30; cdr3_length: 13; j_call: TRBJ2-7; cdr3_aa: CAWSVQGVYEQYF; cdr3_nt: TGTGCCTGGAGTGTACAGGGGGTCTACGAGCAGTACTTC
d_call: TRBD2; clone_size: once; v_call: TRBV5-4; cdr3_length: 15; j_call: TRBJ2-1; cdr3_aa: CASSPYWREANEQFF; cdr3_nt: TGTGCCAGCAGCCCCTATTGGCGGGAGGCCAATGAGCAGTTCTTC
d_call: TRBD2; clone_size: NA; v_call: TRBV4-3; cdr3_length: 18; j_call: TRBJ2-2; cdr3_aa: CASSQFGIAGGSTGELFF; cdr3_nt: TGCGCCAGCAGCCAATTTGGAATAGCGGGAGGATCCACCGGGGAGCTGTTTTTT
d_call: NA; clone_size: NA; v_call: TRBV15; cdr3_length: 13; j_call: TRBJ1-1; cdr3_aa: CATGGRRNTEAFF; cdr3_nt: TGTGCCACCGGGGGGCGGCGGAACACTGAAGCTTTCTTT
d_call: NA; clone_size: NA; v_call: TRBV6-5; cdr3_length: 14; j_call: TRBJ1-5; cdr3_aa: CASSRGHSNQPQHF; cdr3_nt: TGTGCCAGCAGCCGGGGACATAGCAATCAGCCCCAGCATTTT
d_call: NA; clone_size: NA; v_call: TRBV27; cdr3_length: 16; j_call: TRBJ2-5; cdr3_aa: CASRSRQGLGGETQYF; cdr3_nt: TGTGCCAGCAGGTCTCGGCAGGGGCTAGGAGGAGAGACCCAGTACTTC
d_call: NA; clone_size: NA; v_call: TRBV2; cdr3_length: 17; j_call: TRBJ2-6; cdr3_aa: CANDPRDTISGANVLTF; cdr3_nt: TGTGCCAACGACCCCAGGGACACGATCTCTGGGGCCAACGTCCTGACTTTC
d_call: TRBD1; clone_size: NA; v_call: TRBV28; cdr3_length: 16; j_call: TRBJ1-1; cdr3_aa: CASSFWDRGTNTEAFF; cdr3_nt: TGTGCCAGCAGTTTTTGGGACAGGGGTACGAACACTGAAGCTTTCTTT
d_call: NA; clone_size: few; v_call: TRBV28; cdr3_length: 12; j_call: TRBJ1-5; cdr3_aa: CASSPLGEPQHF; cdr3_nt: TGTGCCAGCAGTCCCCTCGGGGAGCCCCAGCATTTT
d_call: TRBD2; clone_size: NA; v_call: TRBV7-2; cdr3_length: 16; j_call: TRBJ2-3; cdr3_aa: CASSEGLAGGVDTQYF; cdr3_nt: TGTGCCAGCAGCGAAGGACTAGCGGGAGGAGTAGATACGCAGTATTTT
d_call: NA; clone_size: NA; v_call: TRBV10-3; cdr3_length: 16; j_call: TRBJ2-6; cdr3_aa: CAISEAMGAGANVLTF; cdr3_nt: TGTGCCATCAGTGAGGCGATGGGGGCTGGGGCCAACGTCCTGACTTTC
d_call: NA; clone_size: NA; v_call: TRBV15; cdr3_length: 14; j_call: TRBJ1-1; cdr3_aa: CATSILQGGTEAFF; cdr3_nt: TGTGCCACCAGCATTCTACAGGGTGGTACTGAAGCTTTCTTT
d_call: TRBD2; clone_size: NA; v_call: TRBV30; cdr3_length: 20; j_call: TRBJ2-1; cdr3_aa: CAWSTPQRLAGPSSYNEQFF; cdr3_nt: TGTGCCTGGAGTACTCCCCAACGACTAGCGGGGCCGAGCTCCTACAATGAGCAGTTCTTC
d_call: NA; clone_size: NA; v_call: TRBV28; cdr3_length: 14; j_call: TRBJ2-1; cdr3_aa: CASSNGGSNNEQFF; cdr3_nt: TGTGCCAGCAGTAACGGGGGATCTAACAATGAGCAGTTCTTC